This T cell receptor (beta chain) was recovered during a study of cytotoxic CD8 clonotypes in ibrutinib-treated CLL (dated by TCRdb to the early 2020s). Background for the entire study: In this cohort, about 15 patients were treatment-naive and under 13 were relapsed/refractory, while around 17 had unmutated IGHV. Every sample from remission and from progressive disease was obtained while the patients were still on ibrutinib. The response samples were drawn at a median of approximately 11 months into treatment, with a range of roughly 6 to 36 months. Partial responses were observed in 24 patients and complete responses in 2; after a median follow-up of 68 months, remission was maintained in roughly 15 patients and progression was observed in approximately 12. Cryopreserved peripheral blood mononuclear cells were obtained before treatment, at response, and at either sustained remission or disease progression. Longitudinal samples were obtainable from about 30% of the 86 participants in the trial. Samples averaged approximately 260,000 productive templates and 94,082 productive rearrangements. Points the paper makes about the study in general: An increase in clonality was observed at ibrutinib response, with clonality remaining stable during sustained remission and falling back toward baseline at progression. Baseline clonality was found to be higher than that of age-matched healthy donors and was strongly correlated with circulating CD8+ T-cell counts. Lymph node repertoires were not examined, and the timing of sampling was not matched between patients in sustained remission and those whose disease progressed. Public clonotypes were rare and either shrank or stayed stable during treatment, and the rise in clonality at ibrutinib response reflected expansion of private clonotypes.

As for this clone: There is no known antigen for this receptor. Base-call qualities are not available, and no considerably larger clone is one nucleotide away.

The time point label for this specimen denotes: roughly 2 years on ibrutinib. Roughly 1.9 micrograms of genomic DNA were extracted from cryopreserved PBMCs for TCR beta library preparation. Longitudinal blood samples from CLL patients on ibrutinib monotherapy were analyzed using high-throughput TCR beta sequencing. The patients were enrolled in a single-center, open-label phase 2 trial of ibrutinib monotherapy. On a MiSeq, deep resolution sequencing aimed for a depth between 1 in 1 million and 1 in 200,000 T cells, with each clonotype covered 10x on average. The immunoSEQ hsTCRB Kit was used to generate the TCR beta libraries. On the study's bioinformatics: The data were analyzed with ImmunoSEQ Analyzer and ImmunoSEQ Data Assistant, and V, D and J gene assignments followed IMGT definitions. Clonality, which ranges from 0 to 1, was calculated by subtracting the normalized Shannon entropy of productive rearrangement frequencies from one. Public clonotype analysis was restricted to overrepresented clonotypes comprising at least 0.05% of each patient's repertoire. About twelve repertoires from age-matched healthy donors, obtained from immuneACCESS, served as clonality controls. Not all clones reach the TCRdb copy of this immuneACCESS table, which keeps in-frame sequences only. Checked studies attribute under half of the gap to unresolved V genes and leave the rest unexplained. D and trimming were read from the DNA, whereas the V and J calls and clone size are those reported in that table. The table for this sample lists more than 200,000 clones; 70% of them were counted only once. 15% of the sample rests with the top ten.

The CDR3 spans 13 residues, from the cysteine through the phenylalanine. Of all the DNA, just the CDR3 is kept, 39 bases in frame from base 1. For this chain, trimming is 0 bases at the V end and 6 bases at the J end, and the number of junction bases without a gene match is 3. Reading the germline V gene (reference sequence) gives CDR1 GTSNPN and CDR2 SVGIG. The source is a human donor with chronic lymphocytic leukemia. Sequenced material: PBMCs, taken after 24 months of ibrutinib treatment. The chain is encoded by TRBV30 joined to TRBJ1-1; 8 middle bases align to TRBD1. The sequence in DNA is TGTGCCTGGAGTGTAACAGGGGGGGCTGAAGCTTTCTTT. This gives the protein CAWSVTGGAEAFF.